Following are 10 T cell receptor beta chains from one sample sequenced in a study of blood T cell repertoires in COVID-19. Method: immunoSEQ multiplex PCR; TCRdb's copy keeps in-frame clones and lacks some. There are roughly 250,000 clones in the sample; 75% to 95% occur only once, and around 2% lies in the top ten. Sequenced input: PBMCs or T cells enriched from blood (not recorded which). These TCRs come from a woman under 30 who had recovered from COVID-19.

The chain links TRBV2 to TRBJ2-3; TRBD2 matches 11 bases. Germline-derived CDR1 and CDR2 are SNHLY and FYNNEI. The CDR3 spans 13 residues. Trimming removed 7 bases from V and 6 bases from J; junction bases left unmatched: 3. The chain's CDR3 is CASKASGGDTQYF. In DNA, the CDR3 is TGTGCCAGCAAGGCTAGCGGGGGGGATACGCAGTATTTT.

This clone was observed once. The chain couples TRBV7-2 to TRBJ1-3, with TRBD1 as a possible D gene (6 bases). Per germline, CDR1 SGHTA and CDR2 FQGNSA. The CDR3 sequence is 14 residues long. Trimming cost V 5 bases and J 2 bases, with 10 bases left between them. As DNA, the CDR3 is TGTGCCAGCAGCCAACCAGGGGCTGGAAACACCATATATTTT. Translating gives CASSQPGAGNTIYF. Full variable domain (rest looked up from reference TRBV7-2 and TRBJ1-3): GAGVSQSPSNKVTEKGKDVELRCDPISGHTALYWYRQSLGQGLEFLIYFQGNSAPDKSGLPSDRFSAERTGGSVSTLTIQRTQQEDSAVYLCASSQPGAGNTIYFGEGSWLTVV.

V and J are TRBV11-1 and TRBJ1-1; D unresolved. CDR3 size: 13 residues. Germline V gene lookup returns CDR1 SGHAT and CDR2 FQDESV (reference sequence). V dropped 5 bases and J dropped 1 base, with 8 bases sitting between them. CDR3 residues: CASSQRRNTEAFF. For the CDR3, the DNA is TGTGCCAGCAGCCAACGCAGGAACACTGAAGCTTTCTTT.

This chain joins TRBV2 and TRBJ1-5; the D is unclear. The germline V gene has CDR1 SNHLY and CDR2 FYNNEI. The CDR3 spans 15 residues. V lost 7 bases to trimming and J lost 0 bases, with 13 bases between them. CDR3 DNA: TGTGCCAGCAATCCTAAGAGTTATAGCAATCAGCCCCAGCATTTT. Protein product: CASNPKSYSNQPQHF.

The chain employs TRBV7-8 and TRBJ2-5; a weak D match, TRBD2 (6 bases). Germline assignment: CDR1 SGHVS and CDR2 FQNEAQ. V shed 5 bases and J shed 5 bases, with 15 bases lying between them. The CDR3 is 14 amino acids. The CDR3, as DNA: TGTGCCAGCAGCGCCCCTCAAGGAGGGGAGACCCAGTACTTC. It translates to CASSAPQGGETQYF. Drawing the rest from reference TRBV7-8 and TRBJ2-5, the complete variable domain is GAGVSQSPRYKVAKRGQDVALRCDPISGHVSLFWYQQALGQGPEFLTYFQNEAQLDKSGLPSDRFFAERPEGSVSTLKIQRTQQEDSAVYLCASSAPQGGETQYFGPGTRLLVL.

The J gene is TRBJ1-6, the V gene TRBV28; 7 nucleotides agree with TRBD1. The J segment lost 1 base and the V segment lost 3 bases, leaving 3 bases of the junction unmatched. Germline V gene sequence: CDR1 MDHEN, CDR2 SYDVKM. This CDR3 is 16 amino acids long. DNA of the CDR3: TGTGCCAGCAGTTTCAACAGGGGTTCCTATAATTCACCCCTCCACTTT. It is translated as CASSFNRGSYNSPLHF. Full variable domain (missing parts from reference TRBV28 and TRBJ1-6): DVKVTQSSRYLVKRTGEKVFLECVQDMDHENMFWYRQDPGLGLRLIYFSYDVKMKEKGDIPEGYSVSREKKERFSLILESASTNQTSMYLCASSFNRGSYNSPLHFGNGTRLTVT.

CDR3 in amino acids: CASSRSLAGAYSYEQYF. As DNA, the CDR3 is TGTGCCAGCAGCCGGTCCCTAGCGGGGGCCTATTCCTACGAGCAGTACTTC. V usage is TRBV9 and J usage is TRBJ2-7, with 10 bases lining up with TRBD2. With V trimmed by 4 bases and J by 1 base, 11 bases remained unmatched. The CDR3 sequence is 17 residues long. Germline V gene sequence: CDR1 SGDLS, CDR2 YYNGEE.

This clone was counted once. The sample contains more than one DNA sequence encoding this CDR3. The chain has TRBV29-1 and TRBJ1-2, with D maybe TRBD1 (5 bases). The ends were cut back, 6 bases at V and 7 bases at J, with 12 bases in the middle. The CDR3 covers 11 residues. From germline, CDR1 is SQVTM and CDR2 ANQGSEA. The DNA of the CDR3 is TGCAGCGTCGAGGCCAGGGTTGGCTACACCTTC. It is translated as CSVEARVGYTF.

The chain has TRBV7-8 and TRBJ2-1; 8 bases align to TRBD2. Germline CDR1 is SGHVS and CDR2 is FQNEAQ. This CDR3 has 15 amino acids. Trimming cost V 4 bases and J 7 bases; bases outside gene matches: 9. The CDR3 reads CASSSREGQGNEQFF. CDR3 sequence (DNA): TGTGCCAGCAGCTCCCGGGAGGGCCAAGGGAATGAGCAGTTCTTC.

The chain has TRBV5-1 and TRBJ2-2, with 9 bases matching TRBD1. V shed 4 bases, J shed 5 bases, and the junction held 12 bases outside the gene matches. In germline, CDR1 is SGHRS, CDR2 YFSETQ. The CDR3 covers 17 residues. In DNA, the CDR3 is TGCGCCAGCAGCCCCAGGAGGGACAGGGAACTTACCGGGGAGCTGTTTTTT. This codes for CASSPRRDRELTGELFF.